This passage covers 12 T cell receptor beta chains from one sample sequenced in a study of blood T cell repertoires in COVID-19. TCRdb's table, derived via immunoSEQ multiplex PCR, lists solely in-frame clones and lacks some. Among about 500,000 clones, around 90% were seen once, and the ten largest hold around 0.7%. Specimen: PBMCs or T cells enriched from blood (not recorded which). Every receptor here comes from a woman younger than 35 who had recovered from COVID-19.

This rearrangement joins TRBV9 to TRBJ1-2, with a weak D call TRBD1 (5 bases). The CDR3 extends over 14 amino acids. Germline assignment: CDR1 SGDLS and CDR2 YYNGEE. The V end lost 2 bases, the J end lost 2 bases, and 10 bases lay between the germline ends. The CDR3 DNA reads as TGTGCCAGCAGCGTGAGCGGGGGGAACTATGGCTACACCTTC. This sequence encodes CASSVSGGNYGYTF.

The chain employs TRBV6-6 and TRBJ2-7; D remains unclear. V was cut by 8 bases and J by 0 bases, with 14 bases left in between. The CDR3 is 14 residues long. CDR1 and CDR2 (germline): MNHNY, SVGAGI (reference sequence). The CDR3 bases are TGTGCCAGCCTGGTGGCTTTAAGCTCCTACGAGCAGTACTTC. Residues: CASLVALSSYEQYF.

V and J are TRBV28 and TRBJ1-5, with a weak D call TRBD1 (6 bases). Germline CDR1 and CDR2: MDHEN and SYDVKM. Trimming left V 2 bases short and J 6 bases short, with 14 bases between. CDR3 length: 15 amino acids. The CDR3 DNA reads as TGTGCCAGCAGTTTACAATGGGGGCGCGGTCAGCCCCAGCATTTT. It encodes CASSLQWGRGQPQHF.

The V gene is TRBV9, the J gene TRBJ2-3; TRBD2 aligns across 13 bases. J gave up 6 bases and V 1 base, and 8 bases lay outside the gene matches. From germline, CDR1 is SGDLS and CDR2 YYNGEE. The CDR3 is 17 amino acids. CDR3 sequence: CASSVSATSGGWDTQYF. CDR3 nucleotides: TGTGCCAGCAGCGTATCCGCGACTAGCGGGGGGTGGGATACGCAGTATTTT.

The CDR3 nucleotides are TGTGCCAGCAGCGCTCGACTAGCGATCGATGAGCAGTTCTTC. Translation gives CASSARLAIDEQFF. This chain joins TRBV7-8 and TRBJ2-1, with TRBD2 identical over 8 bases. Germline assignment: CDR1 SGHVS and CDR2 FQNEAQ. Unmatched junction bases numbered 8, after V lost 5 bases and J lost 8 bases. The length of the CDR3 is 14 residues.

The genes are TRBV2 and TRBJ1-1; TRBD1 might be the D (6 bases). CDR3 length equals 13 residues. CDR1 is SNHLY and CDR2 is FYNNEI in the germline V gene. With 5 bases removed from V and 1 base from J, the gap between germline ends came to 8 bases. This CDR3 reads CASSMDRNTEAFF. CDR3 in DNA: TGTGCCAGCAGTATGGACAGGAACACTGAAGCTTTCTTT.

This rearrangement joins TRBV19 to TRBJ2-3; 8 bases map to TRBD1. The V segment lost 2 bases and the J segment 4 bases; nucleotides outside the gene matches: 5. Per the germline V gene, CDR1 is LNHDA and CDR2 is SQIVND (reference sequence). CDR3 length: 15 amino acids. CDR3 DNA sequence: TGTGCCAGTAGTATATCCCCGACAGGGGCAGATACGCAGTATTTT. Its protein is CASSISPTGADTQYF.

V is TRBV30 and J is TRBJ2-5; TRBD2 aligns across 9 bases. The germline V gene has CDR1 GTSNPN and CDR2 SVGIG (reference sequence). The CDR3 runs to 14 residues. Trimming at V came to 4 bases and at J to 2 bases, leaving 5 bases not matched to a gene. In DNA form, the CDR3 reads TGTGCCTGGATCAGTCTAGCGGGACAAGAGACCCAGTACTTC. It encodes CAWISLAGQETQYF.

The CDR3 coding sequence is TGTGCCTGGAGTCGACTAGCGGGATACAATGAGCAGTTCTTC. Amino acid sequence: CAWSRLAGYNEQFF. The chain links TRBV30 to TRBJ2-1, with TRBD2 identical over 11 bases. Germline trimming cut 2 bases from V and 4 bases from J; bases unmatched to any gene: 1. The CDR3 consists of 14 residues. Per the germline V gene, CDR1 is GTSNPN and CDR2 is SVGIG (reference sequence).

This chain connects TRBV12-3 or TRBV12-4 to TRBJ1-5; possible D gene TRBD1, 6 bases. The CDR3 is 12 residues long. V was cut by 7 bases and J by 6 bases, with 10 bases left in between. This chain's CDR3 is CASTLQGQPQHF. Here the CDR3 DNA reads TGTGCCAGCACCTTACAGGGTCAGCCCCAGCATTTT.

This sequence joins TRBV19 and TRBJ1-2, with a weak D call TRBD1 (5 bases). From germline, CDR1 is LNHDA and CDR2 SQIVND (reference sequence). Trimming shortened V by 4 bases and J by 5 bases, and 8 bases separated the two germline ends. CDR3 length: 12 residues. The CDR3 bases are TGTGCCAGTAGTAAACAGGAGTATGGCTACACCTTC. It encodes CASSKQEYGYTF.

The rearrangement links TRBV3-1 (or the pseudogene TRBV3-2) to TRBJ1-6, with D maybe TRBD1 (5 bases). CDR3 length: 16 residues. Germline-derived CDR1 and CDR2 are LGHDT and YNNKEL (reference sequence). V lost 0 bases, J lost 7 bases, and 13 bases lay in between. Written as DNA, the CDR3 is TGTGCCAGCAGCCAAGACCCGCCAGGGAGGAATTCACCCCTCCACTTT. Its translation is CASSQDPPGRNSPLHF.